This T cell receptor beta chain was recorded in a study of cytomegalovirus exposure and HLA in healthy donors. Findings of the study overall: The study designated 150 or so TCR beta chains cytomegalovirus-associated. Accurate HLA-A and HLA-B prediction from TCR beta sequences was reported for most subjects.

Comments on this clone: Its antigen is not known.

V shed 4 bases and J 8 bases; nucleotides not matched to a gene: 15. Germline lookup yields CDR1 SGDLS and CDR2 YYNGEE. The CDR3 extends over 16 amino acids. PCR was performed using 60 Vbeta and 13 Jbeta primers. Here immunoSEQ multiplex PCR was the method, and the copy in TCRdb shows in-frame clones only, minus some. Of about 98,000 clones listed, around 86% were seen once; the top ten hold under 4%. These donors counted as nominally healthy when sampled, but unrecorded immune exposures were likely. Sequenced sample: PBMCs. The clonotype originates from a female donor in good health and CMV-seropositive. V and J are TRBV9 and TRBJ2-3; TRBD1 matches 8 bases. DNA for the CDR3: TGTGCCAGCAGCCTTATAGACAGGGGCGCGGATGGTACGCAGTATTTT. As protein: CASSLIDRGADGTQYF.